Shown below are 11 T cell receptor beta chains from a single sample sequenced in a study of Ad26.COV2.S vaccination and SARS-CoV-2 variants. Only in-frame clones appear in the TCRdb table, and some are missing; sequencing was by immunoSEQ multiplex PCR. The sample has 250,000 to 300,000 clones, roughly 86% seen once. Treatment given: 15 to 20 received Ad26.COV2.S at low or high dose, single or two shots; several received placebo; per-sample allocation not given. All samples were drawn on day 63, counting from the first vaccine or placebo injection. Sequenced here: peripheral blood, sampled in a trial of Ad26.COV2.S vaccine versus placebo. The receptors here all came from a person aged 18 to 65 who received the Ad26.COV2.S COVID-19 vaccine or a placebo.

Remarks on this clone: A junction end diverges from the germline sequence, so it may reflect a read error. J is TRBJ2-1 and V is TRBV7-7; TRBD1 or TRBD2 may be the D gene (7 bases each). This CDR3 is built from 16 residues. Germline-derived CDR1 and CDR2 are SSHAT and FNYEAQ (reference sequence). CDR3 sequence reads: CASSPGGGTKRNEQFF. In DNA, the CDR3 is TGTGCTAGCAGCCCAGGGGGGGGGACTAAACGCAATGAGCAGTTCTTC.

The chain's CDR3 is CASSEDGRASGGRNNEQFF. Written as DNA, the CDR3 is TGTGCCAGCAGTGAAGACGGGCGGGCTAGCGGGGGACGCAACAATGAGCAGTTCTTC. This chain links TRBV6-1 with TRBJ2-1; 10 nucleotides match TRBD2. This CDR3 contains 19 residues. CDR1 is MNHNS, CDR2 SASEGT, per germline. Trimming at V came to 1 base and at J to 5 bases, leaving 14 bases not matched to a gene.

This rearrangement joins TRBV5-4 to TRBJ2-1; a weak D match, TRBD2 (5 bases). Trimming stripped 0 bases from V and 7 bases from J, with 14 bases between. Germline CDR1 SGHNT, CDR2 YYREEE (reference sequence). The CDR3 runs to 15 residues. CDR3 nucleotide sequence: TGTGCCAGCAGCTTGGCCAGCGGTCTGGTGAATGAGCAGTTCTTC. Protein: CASSLASGLVNEQFF.

The V call is TRBV5-1, the J call TRBJ2-2; D may be TRBD1 (6 bases). Trimming took off 4 bases at V and 0 bases at J, with 10 bases between the two ends. This CDR3 has 15 residues. Per the germline V gene, CDR1 is SGHRS and CDR2 is YFSETQ. The DNA for the CDR3 is TGCGCCAGCAGCCCAGGACAGACGAACACCGGGGAGCTGTTTTTT. Translation: CASSPGQTNTGELFF.

The chain employs TRBV28 and TRBJ1-1; D remains ambiguous. Trimming shortened V by 6 bases and J by 11 bases, and 16 bases separated the two germline ends. Germline lookup yields CDR1 MDHEN and CDR2 SYDVKM. The CDR3 runs 12 residues. DNA of the CDR3: TGTGCCAGCAGCTCGACATGGAGTGGGGCTTTCTTT. Protein sequence: CASSSTWSGAFF.

The rearrangement uses TRBV5-4 and TRBJ2-1; D remains ambiguous. The germline gives CDR1 SGHNT, CDR2 YYREEE (reference sequence). The CDR3 contains 13 residues. V was shortened by 1 base and J by 9 bases, with 11 bases between the two germline ends. CDR3 loop: CASSLSPTIEQFF. CDR3 bases: TGTGCCAGCAGCTTGAGCCCAACAATTGAGCAGTTCTTC.

The rearrangement uses TRBV25-1 and TRBJ1-1, with D possibly being TRBD1 (5 bases). CDR1 MGHDK and CDR2 SYGVNS come from the germline V gene. V lost 8 bases and J lost 2, with 12 bases in between. The CDR3 runs to 13 residues. For the CDR3, the DNA is TGTGCCAGCGTACGTCAGGGTAACACTGAAGCTTTCTTT. It translates to CASVRQGNTEAFF.

The genes are TRBV9 and TRBJ2-1; 7 bases map to TRBD1. The length of the CDR3 is 14 residues. With V trimmed by 4 bases and J by 9 bases, 10 bases remained unmatched. CDR1 is SGDLS and CDR2 is YYNGEE in the germline V gene. In DNA, the CDR3 is TGTGCCAGCAGCCCTACGGGGACAGTAACTGAGCAGTTCTTC. Residues: CASSPTGTVTEQFF. Based on the CDR3 plus reference TRBV9 and TRBJ2-1, the full variable domain is DSGVTQTPKHLITATGQRVTLRCSPRSGDLSVYWYQQSLDQGLQFLIQYYNGEERAKGNILERFSAQQFPDLHSELNLSSLELGDSALYFCASSPTGTVTEQFFGPGTRLTVL.

This chain uses TRBV7-2 with TRBJ2-1; D perhaps matches TRBD2 (5 bases). CDR3 size: 11 residues. The V end lost 3 bases, the J end lost 9 bases, and 6 bases lay between the germline ends. Germline V gene data show CDR1 as SGHTA and CDR2 as FQGNSA. Here the CDR3 DNA reads TGTGCCAGCAGCTTTGCGGGTGAGCAGTTCTTC. It translates to CASSFAGEQFF.

With regard to this clone: Other nucleotide sequences from this sample produce the same CDR3. This chain links TRBV5-4 with TRBJ1-4, with 9 bases fitting TRBD1. CDR3 length equals 14 residues. V was pared by 4 bases and J by 8 bases, with 6 bases of the junction left unmatched. The germline gives CDR1 SGHNT, CDR2 YYREEE (reference sequence). The CDR3 here is CASSTGQGGEKLFF. CDR3 sequence (DNA): TGTGCCAGCAGCACGGGACAGGGCGGCGAAAAACTGTTTTTT.

A single count supports this clone. The rearrangement joins TRBV5-6 to TRBJ2-2; the match to TRBD2 covers 9 bases. CDR1 and CDR2 from the germline V gene are SGHDT and YYEEEE. The CDR3 covers 15 residues. With V trimmed by 4 bases and J by 4 bases, 5 bases remained unmatched. The DNA of the CDR3 is TGTGCCAGCAGCCCATTAGCGGGAGCCACCGGGGAGCTGTTTTTT. Translated, it gives CASSPLAGATGELFF.